These T cell receptor beta chains were read from a single sample in a study of T cell responses to AZD1222 COVID-19 vaccine. The assay was immunoSEQ multiplex PCR, and TCRdb's table has in-frame clones only and misses some. In the table there are 67,000 or so clones, 80% to 85% of which are singletons. Specimen: peripheral blood, collected on day 0 of AZD1222 vaccination. The receptors stem from an adult in good health. The CDR3 runs from the conserved cysteine through the conserved F or W. The D gene is left open where the match is weak.

d_gene | j_gene | v_gene | CDR3aa
TRBD1 | TRBJ1-1 | TRBV6-5 | CASSLQGADTEAFF
- | TRBJ1-2 | TRBV6-5 | CASSPTTGLNYGYTF
- | TRBJ1-2 | TRBV29-1 | CSVGQRQGDGYTF
TRBD2 | TRBJ2-3 | TRBV5-4 | CASSLAGGVTDTQYF
- | TRBJ1-6 | TRBV27 | CASSTLLGVESPLHF
TRBD2 | TRBJ2-3 | TRBV5-1 | CASSSAGGYTDTQYF
- | TRBJ2-2 | TRBV18 | CASAKSEGGNTGELFF
- | TRBJ1-1 | TRBV7-9 | CASSPRGANTEAFF
TRBD2 | TRBJ2-1 | TRBV28 | CASSFGAGGLEGAYNEQFF
- | TRBJ2-5 | TRBV7-3 | CASSPGERLGETQYF
TRBD2 | TRBJ2-1 | TRBV3-1/TRBV3-2 | CASSQVSLAGQSSYNEQFF
- | TRBJ1-1 | TRBV5-4 | CASSPGAGATEAFF
- | TRBJ2-1 | TRBV20-1 | CSARWERQFF
- | TRBJ2-2 | TRBV9 | CASSVGTGELFF
- | TRBJ1-6 | TRBV10-3 | CAIKGQGGSPLHF
- | TRBJ1-2 | TRBV5-4 | CASTQSQEGYGYTF
- | TRBJ2-5 | TRBV6-5 | CASGRQETQYF
- | TRBJ1-2 | TRBV12-3/TRBV12-4 | CASSPLRAGGYTF
TRBD1 | TRBJ1-4 | TRBV19 | CASSVGQGAGEKLFF
- | TRBJ1-4 | TRBV19 | CASSNWVASTNEKLFF
- | TRBJ1-1 | TRBV18 | CASSPPSGSRMNTEAFF
- | TRBJ1-2 | TRBV28 | CASSLDGGYGYTF
TRBD2 | TRBJ2-1 | TRBV3-1/TRBV3-2 | CASSQGLAYNEQFF
- | TRBJ2-2 | TRBV5-1 | CASSLFRNTGELFF
TRBD1 | TRBJ1-2 | TRBV28 | CASTALGDRGGYGYTF
TRBD2 | TRBJ2-1 | TRBV29-1 | CSVVTSGYNEQFF
- | TRBJ1-4 | TRBV2 | CASTRGFGEKLFF
- | TRBJ1-2 | TRBV28 | CASSLSGLNGYTF
- | TRBJ1-6 | TRBV7-2 | CASSLGASMGSPLHF
- | TRBJ2-2 | TRBV4-3 | CASRPAGGPGELFF
- | TRBJ1-1 | TRBV27 | CASSLTGAQNTEAFF
- | TRBJ2-3 | TRBV30 | CAWRGSTDTQYF
- | TRBJ1-1 | TRBV6-6 | CASSYPTSMNTEAFF
TRBD1 | TRBJ1-3 | TRBV5-6 | CASSYRTGTVDTIYF
TRBD1 | TRBJ1-5 | TRBV28 | CASSPGQGSSGNQPQHF
- | TRBJ2-4 | TRBV7-9 | CASSLGGAMDIQYF
- | TRBJ1-1 | TRBV2 | CASSVTANTEAFF
TRBD2 | TRBJ2-1 | TRBV6-4 | CASSDSGLAGGPSSYNEQFF
- | TRBJ2-1 | TRBV7-2 | CASSPGTLNEQFF
- | TRBJ1-2 | TRBV7-2 | CASSSQGGPYGYTF
- | TRBJ1-5 | TRBV19 | CASSIQGPRLDQPQHF
- | TRBJ2-1 | TRBV10-3 | CAISGTYNEQFF
TRBD1 | TRBJ1-2 | TRBV6-5 | CASRSRDRNYGYTF
- | TRBJ2-2 | TRBV30 | CAWTRLANTGELFF
- | TRBJ1-3 | TRBV30 | CALGASARNTIYF
- | TRBJ1-1 | TRBV12-3/TRBV12-4 | CASSTRLTEAFF
TRBD2 | TRBJ2-1 | TRBV4-2 | CASSQDPSGGSNEQFF
- | TRBJ1-2 | TRBV7-2 | CASSFGIQSTINYGYTF
- | TRBJ2-7 | TRBV11-2 | CASSLTEQYF